The T cell receptor beta chain under discussion was sequenced for a study of human T cells and chemical hapten exposure. Study at large: TCR yields per sample varied, mainly owing to small pooled library volume differences.

At least ten counts were recorded for this clonotype. Its antigen is as yet unknown. Trimming took 0 bases from V and 2 from J, leaving 11 bases between them. Germline V gives CDR1 SGDLS, CDR2 YYNGEE. The CDR3 is 15 amino acids. Unique molecular identifiers were affixed to discrete cDNA molecules within the library. In the study's own analysis: Sample TCR totals centred on a median of around 93,000, ranging about 20,000 to 750,000. TCRdb itself ran the reads through MiXCR, one entry per CDR3 protein. The V and J calls reflect TCRdb's pipeline rather than the authors' work. The table has about 120,000 distinct CDR3 sequences, over 7% seen once. The authors extracted total RNA from unfractionated whole blood. General observations from the study: DPC sensitization did not alter TCRs above 1 in 1000 frequency.

The sequenced sample was whole blood. This sequence originates from a human donor in good health. Some clones in this sample may be carry-over from other donors' samples. This chain joins TRBV9 and TRBJ1-2; unclear D gene. DNA of the CDR3: TGTGCCAGCAGCGTAGGCCCTTTAATCAACTATGGCTACACCTTC. It translates to CASSVGPLINYGYTF.